A single sample is the source of the 31 T cell receptor beta chains below, sequenced in a study of cytomegalovirus exposure and HLA in healthy donors. PCR amplification relied on 60 Vbeta primers (plus 13 Jbeta primers). Profiling relied on immunoSEQ multiplex PCR, and the TCRdb table lists in-frame clones only, not all of them. The sample has about 200,000 clones, about 80% seen once; the top ten hold approximately 1%. The specimen sequenced was PBMCs. Receptors originate from a middle-aged woman in good health and CMV-seronegative.

DNA for the CDR3: TGCAGCACAATGACTTTCGAGGGATATGGCTACACCTTC. Translating it yields CSTMTFEGYGYTF. The rearrangement uses TRBV29-1 and TRBJ1-2; the D is unclear. From germline, CDR1 is SQVTM and CDR2 ANQGSEA. Trimming shortened V by 8 bases and J by 5 bases, and 18 bases separated the two germline ends. The CDR3 spans 13 residues.

This chain joins TRBV12-5 and TRBJ1-3, with unresolved D. The V end lost 5 bases, the J end lost 3 bases, and 17 bases lay between the germline ends. Germline CDR1 and CDR2: LGHNT and FRNRAP. The CDR3 totals 16 residues. The CDR3 loop is CASGPSEGGYGNTIYF. CDR3 DNA sequence: TGTGCTAGTGGTCCCTCCGAGGGAGGGTATGGAAACACCATATATTTT.

J is TRBJ1-2 and V is TRBV18; tentative D call: TRBD1 (5 bases). Germline CDR1 is KGHSH and CDR2 is LQKENI. V dropped 3 bases and J dropped 1 base, with 12 bases sitting between them. CDR3 length: 15 residues. This CDR3 reads CASSPNPGFNYGYTF. CDR3 bases: TGTGCCAGCTCACCGAACCCAGGGTTTAACTATGGCTACACCTTC.

The CDR3 DNA is TGTGCCAGTAGTATAGGCCAGGGCCTAGCGTACACCGGGGAGCTGTTTTTT. This codes for CASSIGQGLAYTGELFF. The gene calls are TRBV19 and TRBJ2-2, with a weak D call TRBD2 (6 bases). Trimming shortened V by 1 base and J by 3 bases, and 15 bases separated the two germline ends. CDR1 LNHDA and CDR2 SQIVND come from the germline V gene (reference sequence). This CDR3 is built from 17 residues.

This chain joins TRBV7-9 and TRBJ1-1, with D possibly matching TRBD1 (6 bases). Germline V lookup: CDR1 SEHNR, CDR2 FQNEAQ (reference sequence). The CDR3 loop spans 17 amino acids. Between the trimmed V and J ends, which lost 0 bases and 7 bases, there was a span of 21 bases. The CDR3 loop is CASSLAVGGQAWLEAFF. The CDR3 nucleotides are TGTGCCAGCAGCTTAGCGGTAGGGGGACAAGCATGGCTTGAAGCTTTCTTT.

The chain couples TRBV7-8 to TRBJ2-7, with D possibly TRBD1 on 5 matching bases. Looked up from germline, CDR1 is SGHVS and CDR2 is FQNEAQ. Between the trimmed V and J ends, which lost 2 bases and 2 bases, there was a span of 13 bases. The CDR3 is 15 residues long. This CDR3 is CASSLKQETAYEQYF. The CDR3 nucleotides read TGTGCCAGCAGCTTAAAACAGGAGACGGCCTACGAGCAGTACTTC.

The chain is built from TRBV11-2 and TRBJ2-3; 7 positions match TRBD1. V lost 4 bases, J lost 6 bases, and 4 bases stayed unmatched. Germline lookup yields CDR1 SGHAT and CDR2 FQNNGV. This CDR3 comprises 13 residues. For the CDR3, the DNA is TGTGCCAGCAGCTCCATCAGGGGGGATACGCAGTATTTT. It encodes CASSSIRGDTQYF.

This chain joins TRBV2 and TRBJ1-2; D is unresolved. V was shortened by 10 bases and J by 3 bases, with 12 bases between the two germline ends. Per germline, CDR1 SNHLY and CDR2 FYNNEI. CDR3 length: 12 residues. The CDR3 DNA reads as TGTGCCACGCCCCGGGTAGACTATGGCTACACCTTC. Residues: CATPRVDYGYTF.

This clone was observed a single time. The chain combines TRBV5-1 with TRBJ1-1; D gene unclear. The V gene lost 3 bases and the J gene lost 1 base, with 10 bases spanning the gap. The germline gives CDR1 SGHRS, CDR2 YFSETQ. This CDR3 spans 14 amino acids. CDR3 region: CASSSTPGNTEAFF. The CDR3 coding sequence is TGCGCCAGCAGCTCGACTCCCGGGAACACTGAAGCTTTCTTT.

The rearrangement links TRBV5-1 to TRBJ2-7, with 11 bases identical to TRBD2. The trim removed 4 bases at V and 1 base at J, leaving 7 bases unmatched. Per the germline V gene, CDR1 is SGHRS and CDR2 is YFSETQ. This CDR3 region has 16 residues. The CDR3 DNA reads as TGCGCCAGCAGCACCGGGACTAGCGGCTCTTCCTACGAGCAGTACTTC. Protein sequence: CASSTGTSGSSYEQYF. Full variable domain (outside the CDR3, taken from reference TRBV5-1 and TRBJ2-7): KAGVTQTPRYLIKTRGQQVTLSCSPISGHRSVSWYQQTPGQGLQFLFEYFSETQRNKGNFPGRFSGRQFSNSRSEMNVSTLELGDSALYLCASSTGTSGSSYEQYFGPGTRLTVT.

This clone was counted between two and nine times. CDR3 DNA: TGTGCCAGCAGCCCCCTACTAGCGGGAGCGGATACGCAGTATTTT. Its translation is CASSPLLAGADTQYF. The genes are TRBV7-9 and TRBJ2-3; TRBD2 agrees at 11 bases. With 5 bases clipped from V and 6 bases from J, the junction kept 7 bases outside the gene matches. The CDR3 totals 15 residues. The V gene's germline CDR1 is SEHNR and CDR2 FQNEAQ (reference sequence).

V gene TRBV5-6 combines with J gene TRBJ2-2; no clear D. CDR1 is SGHDT, CDR2 YYEEEE, per germline. V was shortened by 2 bases and J by 1 base, with 9 bases between the two germline ends. CDR3 length equals 15 residues. CDR3 nucleotide sequence: TGTGCCAGCAGCTTTACGGTGTGGAACACCGGGGAGCTGTTTTTT. Its protein product is CASSFTVWNTGELFF.

In its sample, this clone was seen once. Written as DNA, the CDR3 is TGTGCCAGCAGCGCGCACGTAACGGCAACTAATGAAAAACTGTTTTTT. Translation: CASSAHVTATNEKLFF. The genes are TRBV25-1 and TRBJ1-4; no clear D gene. This CDR3 is 16 amino acids long. CDR1 MGHDK and CDR2 SYGVNS come from the germline V gene. V was clipped by 6 bases and J by 0 bases, with 14 bases between them. The full variable domain, in which reference TRBV25-1 and TRBJ1-4 provide the parts outside the CDR3, is EADIYQTPRYLVIGTGKKITLECSQTMGHDKMYWYQQDPGMELHLIHYSYGVNSTEKGDLSSESTVSRIRTEHFPLTLESARPSHTSQYLCASSAHVTATNEKLFFGSGTQLSVL.

In its sample, this clone was seen once. This chain connects TRBV6-6 to TRBJ2-7; no clear D gene. This CDR3 contains 13 residues. Trimming cost V 2 bases and J 1 base, with 6 bases left between them. Germline V gene lookup returns CDR1 MNHNY and CDR2 SVGAGI (reference sequence). The CDR3 loop reads CASSYTNSYEQYV. CDR3 coding DNA: TGTGCCAGCAGTTACACTAATTCCTACGAGCAGTACGTC.

V is TRBV20-1 and J is TRBJ1-4, with 8 positions matching TRBD1. The CDR3 runs to 11 residues. Per the germline V gene, CDR1 is DFQATT and CDR2 is SNEGSKA (reference sequence). CDR3 nucleotides: TGCAGCCACAGGGGGGCAGAAAAACTGTTTTTT. This sequence encodes CSHRGAEKLFF.

This clone was observed a few times. The chain employs TRBV7-8 and TRBJ2-2; 12 bases line up with TRBD2. CDR1 and CDR2 (germline): SGHVS, FQNEAQ. The CDR3 is 16 amino acids. V trimming: 5 bases; J trimming: 5 bases; junction bases outside the gene matches: 6. CDR3 nucleotide sequence: TGTGCCAGCAGCCCGGGACTAGCGGGTGGTACCGGGGAGCTGTTTTTT. Protein sequence: CASSPGLAGGTGELFF.

This rearrangement joins TRBV29-1 to TRBJ2-2, with D maybe TRBD1 (5 bases). The germline CDR1 and CDR2 sequences are SQVTM and ANQGSEA. With 6 bases removed from V and 1 base from J, the gap between germline ends came to 9 bases. CDR3 length equals 13 residues. CDR3 sequence: CSVRQQNTGELFF. The CDR3 nucleotides read TGCAGCGTGCGACAGCAGAACACCGGGGAGCTGTTTTTT.

This clone was detected a few times. This chain links TRBV5-1 with TRBJ2-1; 12 positions match TRBD2. This CDR3 has 18 residues. The germline CDR1 and CDR2 sequences are SGHRS and YFSETQ. The junction had 4 bases not matched to a gene; V was cut back by 0 bases and J by 0 bases. CDR3 amino acids: CASSLAGTSGFSYNEQFF. The CDR3 DNA reads TGCGCCAGCAGCTTGGCCGGGACTAGCGGGTTCTCCTACAATGAGCAGTTCTTC.

The chain is built from TRBV19 and TRBJ1-1; 9 bases agree with TRBD1. Germline CDR1 LNHDA, CDR2 SQIVND (reference sequence). Trimming removed 6 bases from V and 1 base from J; junction bases left unmatched: 6. This CDR3 contains 15 residues. As DNA, the CDR3 is TGTGCCAGTAGGGACAGGGGAGGGCCGAACACTGAAGCTTTCTTT. Translating it yields CASRDRGGPNTEAFF.

The V gene is TRBV5-6, the J gene TRBJ1-1; tentative D call: TRBD1 (5 bases). V was clipped by 1 base and J by 7 bases, with 11 bases between them. The germline gives CDR1 SGHDT, CDR2 YYEEEE. The CDR3 consists of 13 residues. The CDR3, as DNA: TGTGCCAGCAGCTTGAGGGGTTCAGGTGAAGCTTTCTTT. It is translated as CASSLRGSGEAFF.

This clone was observed once. The chain carries TRBV7-2 and TRBJ1-2; 7 nucleotides match TRBD1. Trimming cost V 5 bases and J 8 bases; bases outside gene matches: 11. Germline V gene sequence: CDR1 SGHTA, CDR2 FQGNSA. The CDR3 totals 14 residues. The CDR3 reads CASSLRSGTAGYTF. CDR3 DNA sequence: TGTGCCAGCAGCCTCCGATCCGGGACAGCCGGCTACACCTTC. Combining the CDR3 with reference TRBV7-2 and TRBJ1-2 gives the whole variable domain GAGVSQSPSNKVTEKGKDVELRCDPISGHTALYWYRQSLGQGLEFLIYFQGNSAPDKSGLPSDRFSAERTGGSVSTLTIQRTQQEDSAVYLCASSLRSGTAGYTFGSGTRLTVV.

This clone was recorded a few times. The chain joins TRBV7-8 to TRBJ2-3; D is uncertain. V was cut by 1 base and J by 4 bases, with 15 bases left in between. Germline CDR1 reads SGHVS; CDR2 reads FQNEAQ. The CDR3 sequence is 16 residues long. The CDR3 DNA is TGTGCCAGCAGCTTAGAAACTTCCTCGGGTGCAGATACGCAGTATTTT. Its translation is CASSLETSSGADTQYF.

The CDR3 spells CASSQDPGPTGANVLTF. The DNA for the CDR3 is TGCGCCAGCAGCCAAGACCCAGGGCCAACTGGGGCCAACGTCCTGACTTTC. V gene TRBV4-3 combines with J gene TRBJ2-6; tentative D call: TRBD1 (5 bases). Germline loops: CDR1 LGHNA, CDR2 YSLEER. V was shortened by 0 bases and J by 2 bases, with 11 bases between the two germline ends. This CDR3 spans 17 amino acids.

The chain joins TRBV5-1 to TRBJ1-1, with unresolved D. The V and J ends lost 2 bases and 0 bases respectively, with 14 bases between them. The CDR3 has 16 amino acids. Germline-derived CDR1 and CDR2 are SGHRS and YFSETQ. The CDR3 reads CASSLEFGRMNTEAFF. The CDR3, as DNA: TGCGCCAGCAGCTTAGAATTTGGGCGCATGAACACTGAAGCTTTCTTT.

The chain couples TRBV6-1 to TRBJ2-3; D gene unclear. The V gene lost 1 base and the J gene lost 0 bases, with 8 bases spanning the gap. Germline V gene data show CDR1 as MNHNS and CDR2 as SASEGT. The CDR3 sequence is 15 residues long. The CDR3 is CASSEELYSTDTQYF. CDR3 DNA: TGTGCCAGCAGTGAAGAACTTTATAGCACAGATACGCAGTATTTT.

In this sample, this clone turned up a few times. The chain combines TRBV29-1 with TRBJ1-4; no firm D call. Germline CDR1 is SQVTM and CDR2 is ANQGSEA. Trimming took off 5 bases at V and 15 bases at J, with 16 bases between the two ends. This CDR3 comprises 11 residues. As DNA, the CDR3 is TGCAGCGTTTCTCTCGGTCCCGCGGTGTTTTTT. It is translated as CSVSLGPAVFF. Full variable domain (outside the CDR3, taken from reference TRBV29-1 and TRBJ1-4): SAVISQKPSRDICQRGTSLTIQCQVDSQVTMMFWYRQQPGQSLTLIATANQGSEATYESGFVIDKFPISRPNLTFSTLTVSNMSPEDSSIYLCSVSLGPAVFFGSGTQLSVL.

The chain couples TRBV5-6 to TRBJ2-1, with 7 bases aligning to TRBD2. V was pared by 2 bases and J by 5 bases, with 4 bases of the junction left unmatched. CDR3 size: 14 residues. CDR1 is SGHDT, CDR2 YYEEEE, per germline. This CDR3 is CASSLMGGNNEQFF. The CDR3 DNA reads as TGTGCCAGCAGCTTAATGGGGGGGAACAATGAGCAGTTCTTC. The full variable domain, rest sourced from reference TRBV5-6 and TRBJ2-1, is DAGVTQSPTHLIKTRGQQVTLRCSPKSGHDTVSWYQQALGQGPQFIFQYYEEEERQRGNFPDRFSGHQFPNYSSELNVNALLLGDSALYLCASSLMGGNNEQFFGPGTRLTVL.

The V call is TRBV7-2, the J call TRBJ2-7; 9 bases fit TRBD1. This CDR3 contains 16 residues. The ends lost 5 bases at V and 4 bases at J; junction bases unmatched: 12. Germline V gene lookup returns CDR1 SGHTA and CDR2 FQGNSA. The CDR3 nucleotides are TGTGCCAGCAGCCGTCTCGGACAGGGGATAGGTTACGAGCAGTACTTC. Protein sequence: CASSRLGQGIGYEQYF.

The chain carries TRBV21-1 and TRBJ1-2. TRBV21-1 is marked as a pseudogene. The CDR3 is 17 amino acids. CDR3 protein: CASSKEPPSTPNYGYTF. The CDR3, as DNA: TGTGCCAGCAGCAAAGAACCGCCTTCGACTCCTAACTATGGCTACACCTTC.

The V call is TRBV5-1, the J call TRBJ2-5; 8 bases line up with TRBD2. CDR1 is SGHRS and CDR2 is YFSETQ in the germline V gene. J lost 3 bases, V lost 4 bases, and 8 bases had no gene match. The CDR3 length is 15 residues. CDR3 amino acids: CASSPGSSGEETQYF. As DNA, the CDR3 is TGCGCCAGCAGCCCAGGTAGTAGCGGGGAAGAGACCCAGTACTTC.

In nucleotides, the CDR3 is TGTGCCAGCAGTTCGACAGCGTACAATGAGCAGTTCTTC. This sequence encodes CASSSTAYNEQFF. The chain recombines TRBV5-6 with TRBJ2-1, with a possible D match to TRBD1 (5 bases). CDR1 is SGHDT, CDR2 YYEEEE, per germline. The CDR3 is made up of 13 amino acids. Trimming cost V 5 bases and J 4 bases, with 10 bases left between them.